This T cell receptor (beta chain) was profiled in a study of shared clonotypes between healthy human individuals (dated by TCRdb to the early 2020s). General notes on the study: The cohort comprised a couple of women and a few men aged 18 to 49 years. Per donor, three plates each were used for CD4 naive and CD4 memory, two for CD8 naive, and one for CD8 memory. To estimate repertoire size and how much clonotype sharing occurs between individuals, the study deeply sequenced the blood TCR repertoires of five healthy adults. To increase sequencing depth and limit assay-specific biases, different laboratories used diverse techniques to prepare libraries and sequence TCR repertoires. Per donor, leukapheresis produced somewhere between about 0.8 and 9 billion PBMCs.

Points the paper makes about the study in general: Higher generation probabilities were observed for clonotypes shared by all four sorted-subset donors than for non-shared clonotypes. Sampling was restricted to blood, and TCR repertoires in tissue are likely to differ from TCR repertoires in blood. Naive subsets generally had larger estimated clonotype richness than memory subsets. Based on pairwise subsampling, the degree of clonotype sharing among donors was expected to be affected by sequencing depth. Sharing across several donors was observed for about 5% of naive CD4, over 3% of naive CD8, around 2.5% of memory CD4, and around 0.4% of memory CD8 clonotypes. Incomplete sequencing was indicated by rarefaction of sorted-subset datasets, despite the large sequencing depth. Because the study included a small number of donors, the genetic and exposure-history diversity represented was limited.

TCR CDR3 regions were amplified from genomic DNA by multiplex PCR using the deep immunoSEQ assay. Genomic DNA extracted from each cell subset was distributed evenly over all wells of several immunoSEQ 96-well plates, and each plate served as one replicate. For sorted subsets, each replicate PCR was loaded with roughly 200 ng genomic DNA, equivalent to approximately 27,000 T cell genomes. Purified libraries were measured with a Qubit 3.0 fluorometer, size-checked on a Bioanalyzer 2100, and measured again with the KAPA Library Quantification kit. A separate single-read 150-cycle Illumina NextSeq 550 flow cell was used to sequence each immunoSEQ 96-well plate. As for how the authors treated the data: Because the immunoSEQ output held only junctional sequences and lacked quality scores, the filtering could not match the filtering applied to full-length reads. To assign V/J genes and CDR3, sequences were annotated using PyIR, a Python wrapper for IgBLAST v1.9, with IMGT germline references. Any read was removed if the V/J assignment was weak (E-value above 1e-6), the CDR3 was missing, or the read contained stop codons, out-of-frame junctions, or ambiguous translated residues. V3J clonotypes were defined by identical inferred V gene, J gene, and CDR3 amino acid sequence. Percentage overlap between repertoires was calculated by dividing the number of shared unique clonotypes by the size of the smaller repertoire. RTK rarefaction, the Chao1 estimator, and Recon v2.1 estimates of unobserved clonotypes were used to assess repertoire richness. OLGA was used to compute generation probabilities for all TCRbeta clonotypes that the gDNA method yielded from a handful of donors. Held by TCRdb, this immuneACCESS table contains in-frame sequences only and omits some clones. Under half of the omission traces to an unresolved V gene where checked; the cause of the rest is unknown. V, J and clone size are taken as reported in that table, and D and trimming were inferred from the DNA itself. This sample is represented by more than 200,000 clones; just over 65% of them were singletons. The ten largest make up 8.5% to 14% of the sample.

As for this clone: Its antigen specificity is not known. No quality values exist for individual bases; no much larger clone is one base distant.

Healthy HIV-negative adults with no recently reported acute infections or vaccinations were included as donors. All donors were Caucasian adults living in Nashville, Tennessee, USA. CD4+ T cells were enriched by magnetic negative selection; naive cells were then positively selected on CD45RA, and the negative fraction formed the memory subset. Blood was obtained by leukapheresis, after which PBMCs were separated by Ficoll-Histopaque density gradient centrifugation and cryopreserved in liquid nitrogen vapor phase. Analytical flow cytometry was used to check the purity and quantity of every magnetically sorted T cell population. Genomic DNA was isolated from every sorted fraction and measured by UV absorbance on a Nanodrop 2000c. The CDR3 numbers 16 residues from cysteine through phenylalanine. Only the CDR3 portion is preserved as DNA: 48 bases, with reading frame beginning at the first base. Looking up the germline V gene yields CDR1 SNHLY and CDR2 FYNNEI. V is shortened by 4 bases, J by 6 bases, and the region joining them spans 18 bases.

This TCR came from a man aged 25 to 45 in good health. The sequenced sample consisted of memory CD4+ T cells sorted from blood. The sample's cell subset or site, from its label and the paper: CD45RA-negative fraction. The chain couples TRBV2 to TRBJ1-4; the D segment could be TRBD1, given 6 matching bases. The DNA sequence is given as TGTGCCAGCAGTGTGGTCCCAGGGGATTACGATGAAAAACTGTTTTTT. Its protein is CASSVVPGDYDEKLFF.